These 29 T cell receptor beta chains came from one sample sequenced in a study of blood T cell repertoires in COVID-19. Sequencing was performed with immunoSEQ multiplex PCR; in TCRdb, only in-frame clones are kept and a portion is missing. The sample holds about 54,000 clones, 90% seen once. What was sequenced was peripheral blood. These receptors were obtained from a woman between 35 and 50 years old with active COVID-19.

This clone was observed once. The rearrangement joins TRBV11-2 to TRBJ1-4; TRBD1 is a possible D gene (6 bases). Germline CDR1 reads SGHAT; CDR2 reads FQNNGV. Trimming cost V 10 bases and J 7 bases, with 19 bases left between them. This CDR3 comprises 14 residues. The CDR3 bases are TGTGCCACCCAGGGAGGGGGGCTCAGTGAAAAACTGTTTTTT. Translation gives CATQGGGLSEKLFF.

The chain combines TRBV7-2 with TRBJ2-1; perhaps TRBD1 as D (5 bases). The CDR3 runs 16 residues. V lost 1 base, J lost 0 bases, and 10 bases lay in between. Germline CDR1 SGHTA, CDR2 FQGNSA. CDR3 DNA: TGTGCCAGCAGCTTAGAGGGGTTAAGCTCCTACAATGAGCAGTTCTTC. Amino acids: CASSLEGLSSYNEQFF. The full variable domain, rest sourced from reference TRBV7-2 and TRBJ2-1, is GAGVSQSPSNKVTEKGKDVELRCDPISGHTALYWYRQSLGQGLEFLIYFQGNSAPDKSGLPSDRFSAERTGGSVSTLTIQRTQQEDSAVYLCASSLEGLSSYNEQFFGPGTRLTVL.

The chain uses TRBV30 and TRBJ1-5; 8 nucleotides match TRBD1. J was trimmed by 1 base and V by 1 base; bases with no gene match: 6. Germline V gene lookup returns CDR1 GTSNPN and CDR2 SVGIG (reference sequence). The length of the CDR3 is 16 residues. This chain's CDR3 is CAWSGRDRISNQPQHF. The CDR3 nucleotides are TGTGCCTGGAGTGGGAGGGACAGGATCAGCAATCAGCCCCAGCATTTT. Using reference TRBV30 and TRBJ1-5 for the parts outside the CDR3, the full variable domain is SQTIHQWPATLVQPVGSPLSLECTVEGTSNPNLYWYRQAAGRGLQLLFYSVGIGQISSEVPQNLSASRPQDRQFILSSKKLLLSDSGFYLCAWSGRDRISNQPQHFGDGTRLSIL.

The J gene is TRBJ1-2, the V gene TRBV13; TRBD1 is a possible D gene (6 bases). The CDR3 contains 16 residues. The V end was cut by 7 bases, the J end by 3 bases, with 21 bases between. From germline, CDR1 is PRHDT and CDR2 FYEKMQ (reference sequence). CDR3 protein: CASTFKGGRGDYGYTF. The CDR3 DNA sequence: TGTGCCAGCACCTTTAAAGGAGGCAGGGGCGACTATGGCTACACCTTC.

About this clone: Other DNA sequences from this sample encode an identical CDR3 as well. The chain couples TRBV18 to TRBJ2-7; no firm D call. The V end was cut by 0 bases, the J end by 2 bases, with 8 bases between. The CDR3 loop spans 14 amino acids. The germline V gene has CDR1 KGHSH and CDR2 LQKENI. The CDR3 bases are TGTGCCAGCTCACCACCAAGCGTCCCCTACGAGCAGTACTTC. It encodes CASSPPSVPYEQYF.

This chain connects TRBV29-1 to TRBJ1-2; D might be TRBD1 (5 bases). V was cut by 4 bases and J by 6 bases, with 12 bases left in between. Germline V gene sequence: CDR1 SQVTM, CDR2 ANQGSEA. The CDR3 spans 12 residues. CDR3 in amino acids: CSVATATDGYTF. The CDR3 region has the DNA TGCAGCGTTGCGACAGCTACCGATGGCTACACCTTC.

CDR3 bases: TGTGCCAGCCGAGATGAAATGAACACTGAAGCTTTCTTT. It yields the protein CASRDEMNTEAFF. V and J are TRBV12-3 or TRBV12-4 and TRBJ1-1; D is uncertain. The CDR3 length is 13 residues. The V and J ends lost 8 bases and 0 bases respectively, with 10 bases between them.

The rearrangement uses TRBV3-1 (or the pseudogene TRBV3-2) and TRBJ2-7, with 9 positions matching TRBD1. This CDR3 contains 14 residues. Germline CDR1 is LGHDT and CDR2 is YNNKEL (reference sequence). Trimming at V came to 0 bases and at J to 8 bases, leaving 5 bases not matched to a gene. CDR3 loop: CASSQDTTGGKQYF. As DNA, the CDR3 is TGTGCCAGCAGCCAAGACACAACAGGGGGCAAGCAGTACTTC.

The chain is built from TRBV29-1 and TRBJ1-2; D may be TRBD1 (5 bases). V lost 4 bases, J lost 3 bases, and 15 bases lay in between. Germline CDR1 and CDR2: SQVTM and ANQGSEA. CDR3 length: 14 amino acids. CDR3 region: CSVGRDTGHYGYTF. CDR3 DNA sequence: TGCAGCGTTGGGCGAGACACAGGTCACTATGGCTACACCTTC.

The chain is built from TRBV19 and TRBJ1-2, with D maybe TRBD1 (5 bases). The germline CDR1 and CDR2 sequences are LNHDA and SQIVND (reference sequence). The CDR3 is made up of 14 amino acids. V was shortened by 6 bases and J by 5 bases, with 16 bases between the two germline ends. Here the CDR3 reads CASSQPGDRYGYTF. For the CDR3, the DNA is TGTGCCAGTAGCCAGCCGGGGGATCGGTATGGCTACACCTTC. Based on the CDR3 plus reference TRBV19 and TRBJ1-2, the full variable domain is DGGITQSPKYLFRKEGQNVTLSCEQNLNHDAMYWYRQDPGQGLRLIYYSQIVNDFQKGDIAEGYSVSREKKESFPLTVTSAQKNPTAFYLCASSQPGDRYGYTFGSGTRLTVV.

J is TRBJ2-6 and V is TRBV2; no definite D call. In germline, CDR1 is SNHLY, CDR2 FYNNEI. The CDR3 is 14 residues long. The V gene lost 7 bases and the J gene lost 2 bases, with 9 bases spanning the gap. The CDR3 DNA reads TGTGCCAGCACCCAGGAAGCTGGGGCCAACGTCCTGACTTTC. Translating it yields CASTQEAGANVLTF.

This CDR3 reads CASSPLPGQDVSYNEQFF. CDR3 sequence (DNA): TGTGCCAGCAGCCCGTTACCGGGACAGGACGTCTCCTACAATGAGCAGTTCTTC. The chain uses TRBV7-9 and TRBJ2-1; 8 bases align to TRBD1. Germline V gene sequence: CDR1 SEHNR, CDR2 FQNEAQ (reference sequence). The V segment lost 5 bases and the J segment 0 bases; nucleotides outside the gene matches: 12. The CDR3 loop spans 18 amino acids. Full variable domain (rest looked up from reference TRBV7-9 and TRBJ2-1): DTGVSQNPRHKITKRGQNVTFRCDPISEHNRLYWYRQTLGQGPEFLTYFQNEAQLEKSRLLSDRFSAERPKGSFSTLEIQRTEQGDSAMYLCASSPLPGQDVSYNEQFFGPGTRLTVL.

The chain couples TRBV12-3 or TRBV12-4 to TRBJ1-2, with D possibly TRBD1 on 5 matching bases. The CDR3 spans 13 residues. Trimming stripped 3 bases from V and 8 bases from J, with 13 bases between. The CDR3: CASSFGPGGGYTF. CDR3 nucleotide sequence: TGTGCCAGCAGTTTCGGGCCCGGGGGGGGCTACACCTTC.

V usage is TRBV11-2 and J usage is TRBJ2-7; no definite D call. CDR1 SGHAT and CDR2 FQNNGV come from the germline V gene. CDR3 length: 11 amino acids. The germline V and J ends were trimmed by 5 bases and 3 bases, with 5 bases remaining between them. CDR3 DNA sequence: TGTGCCAGCAGCCCAGTCTACGAGCAGTACTTC. This sequence encodes CASSPVYEQYF.

This rearrangement joins TRBV3-1 (or the pseudogene TRBV3-2) to TRBJ1-2; possibly TRBD1 for D (6 bases). Germline CDR1 and CDR2: LGHDT and YNNKEL (reference sequence). The CDR3 extends over 11 amino acids. Between the trimmed V and J ends, which lost 0 bases and 14 bases, there was a span of 10 bases. The CDR3 here is CASSQEGALTF. CDR3 DNA sequence: TGTGCCAGCAGCCAAGAGGGGGCCTTAACCTTC.

The V call is TRBV5-1, the J call TRBJ2-3; TRBD2 matches 8 bases. The germline gives CDR1 SGHRS, CDR2 YFSETQ. Germline trimming cut 5 bases from V and 3 bases from J; bases unmatched to any gene: 8. The CDR3 is 15 residues long. In nucleotides, the CDR3 is TGCGCCAGCAGTCGGAGCGGGGGAGAAACAGATACGCAGTATTTT. Its protein is CASSRSGGETDTQYF.

V and J are TRBV5-1 and TRBJ2-1; 7 bases match TRBD2. Germline V gene sequence: CDR1 SGHRS, CDR2 YFSETQ. This CDR3 spans 15 amino acids. J was trimmed by 8 bases and V by 2 bases; bases with no gene match: 10. CDR3 nucleotides: TGCGCCAGCAGCTTCGGCCGGGGGGTAAACCATGAGCAGTTCTTC. This sequence encodes CASSFGRGVNHEQFF.

The chain has TRBV7-2 and TRBJ2-6, with D uncertain. CDR1 and CDR2 from the germline V gene are SGHTA and FQGNSA. The CDR3 loop spans 15 amino acids. V dropped 4 bases and J dropped 0 bases, with 7 bases sitting between them. CDR3 nucleotide sequence: TGTGCCAGCAGCTCGCCTAGCTCTGGGGCCAACGTCCTGACTTTC. It codes for CASSSPSSGANVLTF.

This rearrangement joins TRBV4-2 to TRBJ1-4; the match to TRBD1 covers 7 bases. V trimming: 3 bases; J trimming: 4 bases; junction bases outside the gene matches: 14. The CDR3 extends over 18 amino acids. From germline, CDR1 is LGHNA and CDR2 YNFKEQ. In DNA form, the CDR3 reads TGTGCCAGCAGCCAGGGCGGATCAACAGGGGTCGGTAATGAAAAACTGTTTTTT. Translation gives CASSQGGSTGVGNEKLFF.

The J gene is TRBJ1-2, the V gene TRBV5-4; 9 nucleotides align to TRBD1. Germline V gives CDR1 SGHNT, CDR2 YYREEE (reference sequence). V lost 4 bases to trimming and J lost 6 bases; unmatched junction nucleotides: 7. CDR3 length: 14 residues. The CDR3 here is CASSAGQGRDGYTF. In DNA, the CDR3 is TGTGCCAGCAGCGCCGGACAGGGGAGGGATGGCTACACCTTC.

This sequence joins TRBV11-2 and TRBJ1-2; 9 nucleotides agree with TRBD1. This CDR3 is built from 13 residues. V trimming: 5 bases; J trimming: 5 bases; junction bases outside the gene matches: 3. Germline CDR1 reads SGHAT; CDR2 reads FQNNGV. The DNA of the CDR3 is TGTGCCAGCAGCGAAGGGACAGGGTATGGCTACACCTTC. It yields the protein CASSEGTGYGYTF.

The genes are TRBV7-2 and TRBJ2-7; 7 bases line up with TRBD2. CDR1 is SGHTA and CDR2 is FQGNSA in the germline V gene. V trimming: 3 bases; J trimming: 0 bases; junction bases outside the gene matches: 5. The CDR3 is 15 residues long. CDR3 amino acids: CASSLMGGSSYEQYF. Written as DNA, the CDR3 is TGTGCCAGCAGCTTGATGGGGGGGTCCTCCTACGAGCAGTACTTC.

This chain uses TRBV18 with TRBJ2-3, with 8 bases that match TRBD2. V dropped 2 bases and J dropped 5; count of bases not matched to a gene: 6. There are 15 residues in the CDR3. The germline V gene encodes CDR1 KGHSH and CDR2 LQKENI. This CDR3 is CASSPSGGIRDTQYF. The CDR3 coding sequence is TGTGCCAGCTCACCAAGCGGGGGAATAAGAGATACGCAGTATTTT. The whole variable domain, remainder taken from reference TRBV18 and TRBJ2-3, is NAGVMQNPRHLVRRRGQEARLRCSPMKGHSHVYWYRQLPEEGLKFMVYLQKENIIDESGMPKERFSAEFPKEGPSILRIQQVVRGDSAAYFCASSPSGGIRDTQYFGPGTRLTVL.

The chain employs TRBV18 and TRBJ2-5, with TRBD2 matching over 8 bases. The germline V gene has CDR1 KGHSH and CDR2 LQKENI. V lost 3 bases, J lost 2 bases, and 5 bases stayed unmatched. CDR3 length: 15 residues. The CDR3, as DNA: TGTGCCAGCTCACCGGTGGCGGGAGGTCAAGAGACCCAGTACTTC. Protein product: CASSPVAGGQETQYF.

The gene calls are TRBV6-2 or TRBV6-3 and TRBJ1-1; unclear D gene. Trimming took 2 bases from V and 3 from J, leaving 7 bases between them. The CDR3 consists of 13 residues. The V gene's germline CDR1 is MNHEY and CDR2 SVGEGT. CDR3 sequence (DNA): TGTGCCAGCAGTTACGCGGTGTACACTGAAGCTTTCTTT. Its translation: CASSYAVYTEAFF.

This clone was picked up one time. This chain connects TRBV7-5 to TRBJ2-3; the table gives TRBD2 as D, unverified against the DNA. TRBV7-5 is a pseudogene. This CDR3 contains 16 residues. The CDR3 sequence: CARSLRLAGATDTQYF. CDR3 bases: TGTGCCAGAAGCTTAAGACTAGCGGGGGCCACAGATACGCAGTATTTT.

In its sample, this clone was seen a few times. J is TRBJ1-1 and V is TRBV6-5; 7 bases are shared with TRBD1. Trimming removed 6 bases from V and 4 bases from J; junction bases left unmatched: 8. The CDR3 covers 14 residues. Germline V gene lookup returns CDR1 MNHEY and CDR2 SVGAGI. The CDR3 nucleotides are TGTGCCAGCAGCCAAGACAGGGAAGTCACTGAAGCTTTCTTT. Protein product: CASSQDREVTEAFF.

The chain's CDR3 is CASRLDSNSPLHF. The CDR3 DNA is TGTGCCAGCAGACTGGACAGTAATTCACCCCTCCACTTT. The chain is built from TRBV2 and TRBJ1-6; a weak D match, TRBD1 (6 bases). With 6 bases removed from V and 6 bases from J, the gap between germline ends came to 9 bases. CDR1 and CDR2 from the germline V gene are SNHLY and FYNNEI. The CDR3 totals 13 residues.

The sample holds a few counts of this clone. This sequence joins TRBV19 and TRBJ1-3; D uncertain. The CDR3 covers 14 residues. The ends were cut back, 8 bases at V and 2 bases at J, with 13 bases in the middle. Germline-derived CDR1 and CDR2 are LNHDA and SQIVND (reference sequence). The CDR3 loop is CASLHGGAGNTIYF. CDR3 bases: TGTGCCAGTTTACACGGAGGTGCTGGAAACACCATATATTTT.